Listed here is a single T cell receptor (beta chain). Its antigen is not known. The entry originates in a study of tumour-infiltrating T cells in Burkitt lymphoma. Study as a whole: Productive clonality predicted overall and progression-free survival. Study conclusions and caveats: Several public clonotypes recurred in numerous Burkitt lymphoma patients.

The table came from immunoSEQ multiplex PCR; TCRdb's copy has only in-frame clones and leaves some out. The table has 2,500 to 3,500 clones, 13% to 15% seen once; the top ten hold about 3.3%. CDR1 and CDR2 (germline): KGHSH, LQKENI. The CDR3 has 15 amino acids. Trimming shortened V by 2 bases and J by 0 bases, and 10 bases separated the two germline ends. The chain couples TRBV18 to TRBJ1-2; D not certain. Sample: tumor tissue. This clonotype originated in a human donor with Burkitt lymphoma. In DNA, the CDR3 is TGTGCCAGCTCACCAGGTGGGCCAGCTAACTATGGCTACACCTTC. It encodes CASSPGGPANYGYTF.